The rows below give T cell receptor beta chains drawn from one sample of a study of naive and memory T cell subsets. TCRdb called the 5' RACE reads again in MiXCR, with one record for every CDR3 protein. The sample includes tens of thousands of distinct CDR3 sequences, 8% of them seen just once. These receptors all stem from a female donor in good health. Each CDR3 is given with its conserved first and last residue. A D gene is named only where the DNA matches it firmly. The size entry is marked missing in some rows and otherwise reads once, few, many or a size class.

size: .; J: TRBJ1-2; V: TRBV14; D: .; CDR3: CASSHTGDFGYTF; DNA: TGTGCCAGCAGCCATACTGGGGACTTTGGCTACACCTTC
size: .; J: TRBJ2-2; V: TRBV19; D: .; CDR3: CASSRVNTGELFF; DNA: TGTGCCAGTAGTAGGGTGAACACCGGGGAGCTGTTTTTT
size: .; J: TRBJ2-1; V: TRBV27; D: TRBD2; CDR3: CASSLSVWTSGYNEQFF; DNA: TGTGCCAGCAGTTTAAGTGTTTGGACTAGCGGATACAATGAGCAGTTCTTC
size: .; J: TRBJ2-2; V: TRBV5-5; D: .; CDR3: CASSPHGRSATNTGELFF; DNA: TGTGCCAGCAGCCCACACGGTCGTAGCGCAACGAACACCGGGGAGCTGTTTTTT
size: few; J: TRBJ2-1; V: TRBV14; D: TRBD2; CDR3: CASSQASVLASYNEQFF; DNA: TGTGCCAGCAGCCAAGCATCGGTACTAGCGAGCTACAATGAGCAGTTCTTC
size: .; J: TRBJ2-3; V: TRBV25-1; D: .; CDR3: CASRGSRTDTQYF; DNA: TGTGCCAGCAGGGGCAGTCGCACAGATACGCAGTATTTT
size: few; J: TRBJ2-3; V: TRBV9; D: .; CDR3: CASSVAGTLITDTQYF; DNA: TGTGCCAGCAGCGTAGCCGGGACACTGATCACAGATACGCAGTATTTT
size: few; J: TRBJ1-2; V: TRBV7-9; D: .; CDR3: CASSLEDGYTF; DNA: TGTGCCAGCAGCTTAGAAGATGGCTACACCTTC
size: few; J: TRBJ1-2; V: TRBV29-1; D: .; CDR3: CSVGPRGAGGYTF; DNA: TGCAGCGTTGGTCCCCGGGGGGCTGGTGGCTACACCTTC
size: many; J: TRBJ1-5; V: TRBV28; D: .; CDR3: CASTPAGISNQPQHF; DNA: TGTGCCAGCACCCCCGCGGGGATTAGCAATCAGCCCCAGCATTTT
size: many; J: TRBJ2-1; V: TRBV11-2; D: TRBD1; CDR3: CASSLHGQGANEQFF; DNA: TGTGCCAGCAGCTTACACGGACAGGGGGCGAATGAGCAGTTCTTC
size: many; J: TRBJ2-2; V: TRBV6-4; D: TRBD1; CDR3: CASKAGTGATGELFF; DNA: TGTGCCAGCAAGGCCGGGACAGGGGCCACCGGGGAGCTGTTTTTT
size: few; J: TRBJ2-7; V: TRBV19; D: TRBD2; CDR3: CASSISGSDYEQYF; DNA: TGTGCCAGTAGTATAAGCGGGAGTGACTACGAGCAGTACTTC
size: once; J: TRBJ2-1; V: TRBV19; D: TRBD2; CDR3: CASSDPSGSLGYNEQFF; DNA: TGTGCCAGTAGTGACCCTAGCGGGAGTTTAGGGTACAATGAGCAGTTCTTC
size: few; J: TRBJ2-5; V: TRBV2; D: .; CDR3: CASTSEQQETQYF; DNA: TGTGCCAGTACCTCGGAGCAGCAAGAGACCCAGTACTTC
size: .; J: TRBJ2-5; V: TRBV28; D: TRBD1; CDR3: CASSSGTGAETQYF; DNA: TGTGCCAGCAGTTCCGGGACAGGGGCAGAGACCCAGTACTTC
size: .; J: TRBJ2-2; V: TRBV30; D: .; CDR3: CAWSAGQGTGELFF; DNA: TGTGCCTGGAGTGCAGGGCAAGGCACCGGGGAGCTGTTTTTT
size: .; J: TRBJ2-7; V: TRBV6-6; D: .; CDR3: CASSYLHLARGEQYF; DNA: TGTGCCAGCAGTTACCTCCATCTAGCTCGGGGCGAGCAGTACTTC
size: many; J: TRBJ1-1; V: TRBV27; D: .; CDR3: CASSLTGTLNTEAFF; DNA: TGTGCCAGCAGTTTGACCGGGACCTTGAACACTGAAGCTTTCTTT
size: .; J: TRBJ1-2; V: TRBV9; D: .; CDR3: CASSVTGQSGYTF; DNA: TGTGCCAGCAGCGTGACAGGCCAAAGTGGCTACACCTTC
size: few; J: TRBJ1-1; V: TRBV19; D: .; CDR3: CASSTTPQNTEAFF; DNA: TGTGCCAGTAGTACGACACCTCAGAACACTGAAGCTTTCTTT
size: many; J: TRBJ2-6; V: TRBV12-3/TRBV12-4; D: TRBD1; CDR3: CASSQTGGASGANVLTF; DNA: TGTGCCAGCAGCCAAACAGGGGGTGCCTCTGGGGCCAACGTCCTGACTTTC
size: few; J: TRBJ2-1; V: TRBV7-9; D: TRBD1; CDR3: CASRSLRDRKFNEQFF; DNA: TGTGCCAGCAGGTCCCTCCGGGACAGAAAATTCAATGAGCAGTTCTTC
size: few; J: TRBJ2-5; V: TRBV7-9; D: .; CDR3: CASSFPGAPQETQYF; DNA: TGTGCCAGCAGCTTTCCGGGGGCTCCCCAAGAGACCCAGTACTTC
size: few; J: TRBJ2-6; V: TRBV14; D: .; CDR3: CASSQDPNGSYSGANVLTF; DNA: TGTGCCAGCAGCCAAGATCCAAATGGGTCATACTCTGGGGCCAACGTCCTGACTTTC
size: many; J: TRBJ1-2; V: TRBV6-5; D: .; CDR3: CASSAQPGRKAGYTF; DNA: TGTGCCAGCAGTGCCCAACCGGGACGGAAGGCTGGCTACACCTTC
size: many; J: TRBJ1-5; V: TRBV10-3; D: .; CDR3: CAISERSGGGGQPQHF; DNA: TGTGCCATCAGTGAGCGGTCTGGGGGCGGTGGTCAGCCCCAGCATTTT
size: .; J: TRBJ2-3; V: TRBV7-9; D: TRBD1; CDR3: CASSSTGPGDTQYF; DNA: TGTGCCAGCAGCTCGACAGGGCCCGGAGATACGCAGTATTTT
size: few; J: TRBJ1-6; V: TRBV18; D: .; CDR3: CASSLGNSYNSPLHF; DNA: TGTGCCAGCTCACTGGGAAACTCCTATAATTCACCCCTCCACTTT
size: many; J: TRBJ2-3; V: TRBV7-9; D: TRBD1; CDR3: CASRTGQGATDTQYF; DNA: TGTGCCAGTCGTACGGGACAGGGGGCCACAGATACGCAGTATTTT
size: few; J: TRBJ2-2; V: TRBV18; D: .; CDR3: CASSPRETDTGELFF; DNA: TGTGCCAGCTCACCACGAGAGACAGACACCGGGGAGCTGTTTTTT
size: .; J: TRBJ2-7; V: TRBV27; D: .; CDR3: CASSPFPVRLPYEQYF; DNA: TGTGCCAGCAGTCCATTCCCCGTGCGGCTCCCCTACGAGCAGTACTTC
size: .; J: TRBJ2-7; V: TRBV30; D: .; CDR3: CAWSQAAEQYF; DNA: TGTGCCTGGAGCCAGGCTGCCGAGCAGTACTTC
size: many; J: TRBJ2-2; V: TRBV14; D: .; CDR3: CASSQFHLQSNGELFF; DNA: TGTGCCAGCAGCCAGTTCCATTTACAGTCTAACGGGGAGCTGTTTTTT
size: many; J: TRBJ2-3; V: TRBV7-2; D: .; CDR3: CASSLGASTDTQYF; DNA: TGTGCCAGCAGTTTGGGTGCTAGCACAGATACGCAGTATTTT
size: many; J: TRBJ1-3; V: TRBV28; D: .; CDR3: CASRRGITTIYF; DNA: TGTGCCAGCAGAAGGGGGATTACGACCATATATTTT
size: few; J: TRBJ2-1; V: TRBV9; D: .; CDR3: CASSPRSGFESYNEQFF; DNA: TGTGCCAGCAGCCCCCGGTCAGGGTTTGAGTCCTACAATGAGCAGTTCTTC
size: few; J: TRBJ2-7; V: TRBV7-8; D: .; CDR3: CASSSNDGDEQYF; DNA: TGTGCCAGCAGCTCAAATGACGGCGACGAGCAGTACTTC
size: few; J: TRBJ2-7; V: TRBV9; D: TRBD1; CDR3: CASSVAQGAYEQYF; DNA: TGTGCCAGCAGCGTAGCACAGGGGGCCTACGAGCAGTACTTC
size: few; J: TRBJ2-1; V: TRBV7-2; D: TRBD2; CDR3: CASSSGRGGYNEQFF; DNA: TGTGCCAGCAGCTCGGGGCGCGGGGGATACAATGAGCAGTTCTTC
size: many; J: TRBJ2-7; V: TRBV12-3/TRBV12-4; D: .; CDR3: CASSLDPGPWYEQYF; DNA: TGTGCCAGCAGTTTAGATCCAGGGCCGTGGTACGAGCAGTACTTC
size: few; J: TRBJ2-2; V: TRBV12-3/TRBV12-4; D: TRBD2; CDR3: CASSRKRGMNTGELFF; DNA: TGTGCCAGCAGCAGAAAGCGGGGGATGAACACCGGGGAGCTGTTTTTT
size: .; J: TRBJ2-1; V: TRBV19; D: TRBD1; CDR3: CASSLSGGQGNEQFF; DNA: TGTGCCAGTAGTTTATCAGGGGGCCAGGGGAATGAGCAGTTCTTC
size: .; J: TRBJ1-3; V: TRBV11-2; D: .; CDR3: CASSSGATIRFYSGNTIYF; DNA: TGTGCCAGCAGCTCCGGTGCCACAATAAGGTTTTACTCTGGAAACACCATATATTTT
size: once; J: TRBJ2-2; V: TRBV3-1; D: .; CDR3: CASSRPGGFTGELFF; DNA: TGTGCCAGCAGCCGGCCCGGGGGCTTCACCGGGGAGCTGTTTTTT
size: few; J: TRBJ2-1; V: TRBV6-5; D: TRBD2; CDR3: CASSPSGGAGNEQFF; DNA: TGTGCCAGCAGTCCGAGCGGGGGGGCCGGGAATGAGCAGTTCTTC
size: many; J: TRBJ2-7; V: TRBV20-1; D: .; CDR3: CSARDSSYEQYF; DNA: TGCAGTGCTAGGGACAGCTCCTACGAGCAGTACTTC
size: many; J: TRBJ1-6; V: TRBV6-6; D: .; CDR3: CATQTDSYNSPLHF; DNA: TGTGCCACCCAGACCGACTCCTATAATTCACCCCTCCACTTT
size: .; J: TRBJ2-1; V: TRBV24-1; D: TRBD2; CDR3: CATSDFSGGAPNNEQFF; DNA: TGTGCCACCAGTGATTTTAGCGGGGGGGCCCCCAACAATGAGCAGTTCTTC
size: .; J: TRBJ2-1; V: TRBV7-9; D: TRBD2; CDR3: CASSSPRLAFYNEQFF; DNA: TGTGCCAGCAGCTCTCCCCGACTAGCGTTCTACAATGAGCAGTTCTTC
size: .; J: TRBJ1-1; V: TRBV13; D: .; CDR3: CASTKTQAYTEAFF; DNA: TGTGCCAGCACCAAGACGCAGGCCTACACTGAAGCTTTCTTT
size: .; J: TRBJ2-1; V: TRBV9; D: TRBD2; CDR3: CASSPPPWTSGSPNEQFF; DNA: TGTGCCAGCAGCCCCCCCCCCTGGACTAGCGGGAGCCCGAATGAGCAGTTCTTC
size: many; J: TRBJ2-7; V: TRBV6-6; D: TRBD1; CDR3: CASSTGEEQYF; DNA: TGTGCCAGCAGCACAGGGGAAGAGCAGTACTTC
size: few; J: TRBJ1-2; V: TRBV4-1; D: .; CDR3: CASSQDRVGGYGYTF; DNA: TGCGCCAGCAGCCAAGATAGGGTTGGGGGTTATGGCTACACCTTC
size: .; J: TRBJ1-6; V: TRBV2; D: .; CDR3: CASRRDVSSYNSPLHF; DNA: TGTGCCAGCAGACGGGACGTAAGCTCCTATAATTCACCCCTCCACTTT
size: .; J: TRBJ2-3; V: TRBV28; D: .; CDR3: CASSSAGQPSTDTQYF; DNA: TGTGCCAGCAGTTCGGCAGGGCAACCTAGCACAGATACGCAGTATTTT
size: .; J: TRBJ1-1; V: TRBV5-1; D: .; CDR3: CASSLEASNTEAFF; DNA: TGCGCCAGCAGCTTGGAGGCGTCGAACACTGAAGCTTTCTTT
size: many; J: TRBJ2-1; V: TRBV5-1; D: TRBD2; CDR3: CASSTGLAGAKYNEQFF; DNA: TGCGCCAGCAGCACCGGACTAGCGGGGGCCAAATACAATGAGCAGTTCTTC
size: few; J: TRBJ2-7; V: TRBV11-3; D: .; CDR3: CASSYDPGQQYF; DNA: TGTGCCAGCAGCTACGACCCGGGACAGCAGTACTTC
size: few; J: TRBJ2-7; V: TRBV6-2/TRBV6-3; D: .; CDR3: CASSQGQRTSYEQYF; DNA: TGTGCCAGCAGCCAGGGACAACGGACCTCCTACGAGCAGTACTTC